This is a list of T cell receptor beta chains from one sample in a study of Ad26.COV2.S vaccination and SARS-CoV-2 variants. The table came from immunoSEQ multiplex PCR; TCRdb's copy has only in-frame clones and leaves some out. The sample records over 450,000 clones, around 89% being singletons. The specimen comprised peripheral blood, sampled in a trial of Ad26.COV2.S vaccine versus placebo. The origin of the receptors is a person aged 18 to 65 who received the Ad26.COV2.S COVID-19 vaccine or a placebo. Each CDR3 is given with its conserved first and last residue. The D gene is left open where the match is weak.

j_gene,v_gene,d_gene,CDR3aa
TRBJ2-7,TRBV2,TRBD1,CASSSDRVSHEQYF
TRBJ2-7,TRBV6-2/TRBV6-3,.,CASSLPSYEQYF
TRBJ2-5,TRBV7-2,.,CASSLRERYQETQYF
TRBJ2-5,TRBV7-8,TRBD1,CASSLFGDSLAETQYF
TRBJ1-2,TRBV12-3/TRBV12-4,.,CASSLGEYGYTF
TRBJ1-1,TRBV5-4,.,CASSLARDTEAFF
TRBJ2-1,TRBV6-1,TRBD2,CASSEYGTSGIYEQFF
TRBJ2-1,TRBV11-2,TRBD1,CASSKEDRLASHEQFF
TRBJ2-7,TRBV3-1/TRBV3-2,.,CASSQGTTAYEQYF
TRBJ2-3,TRBV6-2/TRBV6-3,TRBD2,CASSPLPGGLAGQAGTDTQYF
TRBJ1-5,TRBV10-3,.,CAISESQYSNQPQHF
TRBJ2-7,TRBV20-1,TRBD2,CSASLTSGGSLFSYEQYF
TRBJ2-3,TRBV19,TRBD2,CASSYSGLAGNTDTQYF
TRBJ2-7,TRBV7-2,.,CASSLPRLLAQTYEQYF
TRBJ2-6,TRBV5-4,.,CASSLQGLWANVLTF
TRBJ2-7,TRBV6-2/TRBV6-3,.,CASRYSFFNGETHGEQYF
TRBJ2-6,TRBV6-4,.,CASSDFHSGANVLTF
TRBJ1-1,TRBV10-3,.,CAIGRENTEAFF
TRBJ2-7,TRBV7-9,TRBD2,CASSRTSGGAYEQYF
TRBJ2-5,TRBV4-1,.,CASSQEVGSDLTDEETQYF
TRBJ1-2,TRBV19,.,CASSIQTEDGYTF
TRBJ1-2,TRBV28,TRBD1,CASSSDRDGYTF
TRBJ2-5,TRBV10-1,.,CASSGGETQYF
TRBJ1-5,TRBV6-5,.,CASRPTAYSNQPQHF
TRBJ2-1,TRBV28,TRBD2,CASSPGLAGGGDEQFF
TRBJ2-3,TRBV7-9,TRBD1,CASRGTGGRTDTQYF
TRBJ2-1,TRBV14,TRBD2,CASSQGAGVNEQFF
TRBJ2-3,TRBV7-8,TRBD1,CASSARIGTGDGTDTQYF
TRBJ2-1,TRBV29-1,.,CSAPGFGQSGYNEQFF
TRBJ2-6,TRBV27,.,CASSLVQGSSGANVLTF
TRBJ1-3,TRBV7-9,.,CASSSTVSSGNTIYF
TRBJ2-1,TRBV18,TRBD2,CASSPPRFPGGNNEQFF
TRBJ1-1,TRBV28,TRBD1,CASSRIKQGAGEAFF
TRBJ1-1,TRBV6-5,TRBD1,CASSYGTVNTEAFF
TRBJ2-7,TRBV2,.,CASSEAPSYEQYF
TRBJ2-3,TRBV5-1,.,CASSLSKTDTQYF
TRBJ2-7,TRBV28,TRBD1,CASSLSPGQGPYEQYF
TRBJ2-4,TRBV15,.,CATSGTAKNIQYF
TRBJ2-1,TRBV29-1,.,CSASLGLSSYNEQFF
TRBJ2-1,TRBV14,.,CASSGNSYNEQFF
TRBJ2-3,TRBV19,.,CATRPTDTDTQYF
TRBJ1-1,TRBV11-2,.,CASSPPASGGAFF
TRBJ1-5,TRBV7-8,.,CASSPRRKDLGQPQHF
TRBJ1-1,TRBV7-9,TRBD1,CASSLGRQGNTEAFF
TRBJ2-3,TRBV9,TRBD2,CASSVIERGRTDTQYF
TRBJ2-2,TRBV29-1,.,CSVEGGRAGELFF